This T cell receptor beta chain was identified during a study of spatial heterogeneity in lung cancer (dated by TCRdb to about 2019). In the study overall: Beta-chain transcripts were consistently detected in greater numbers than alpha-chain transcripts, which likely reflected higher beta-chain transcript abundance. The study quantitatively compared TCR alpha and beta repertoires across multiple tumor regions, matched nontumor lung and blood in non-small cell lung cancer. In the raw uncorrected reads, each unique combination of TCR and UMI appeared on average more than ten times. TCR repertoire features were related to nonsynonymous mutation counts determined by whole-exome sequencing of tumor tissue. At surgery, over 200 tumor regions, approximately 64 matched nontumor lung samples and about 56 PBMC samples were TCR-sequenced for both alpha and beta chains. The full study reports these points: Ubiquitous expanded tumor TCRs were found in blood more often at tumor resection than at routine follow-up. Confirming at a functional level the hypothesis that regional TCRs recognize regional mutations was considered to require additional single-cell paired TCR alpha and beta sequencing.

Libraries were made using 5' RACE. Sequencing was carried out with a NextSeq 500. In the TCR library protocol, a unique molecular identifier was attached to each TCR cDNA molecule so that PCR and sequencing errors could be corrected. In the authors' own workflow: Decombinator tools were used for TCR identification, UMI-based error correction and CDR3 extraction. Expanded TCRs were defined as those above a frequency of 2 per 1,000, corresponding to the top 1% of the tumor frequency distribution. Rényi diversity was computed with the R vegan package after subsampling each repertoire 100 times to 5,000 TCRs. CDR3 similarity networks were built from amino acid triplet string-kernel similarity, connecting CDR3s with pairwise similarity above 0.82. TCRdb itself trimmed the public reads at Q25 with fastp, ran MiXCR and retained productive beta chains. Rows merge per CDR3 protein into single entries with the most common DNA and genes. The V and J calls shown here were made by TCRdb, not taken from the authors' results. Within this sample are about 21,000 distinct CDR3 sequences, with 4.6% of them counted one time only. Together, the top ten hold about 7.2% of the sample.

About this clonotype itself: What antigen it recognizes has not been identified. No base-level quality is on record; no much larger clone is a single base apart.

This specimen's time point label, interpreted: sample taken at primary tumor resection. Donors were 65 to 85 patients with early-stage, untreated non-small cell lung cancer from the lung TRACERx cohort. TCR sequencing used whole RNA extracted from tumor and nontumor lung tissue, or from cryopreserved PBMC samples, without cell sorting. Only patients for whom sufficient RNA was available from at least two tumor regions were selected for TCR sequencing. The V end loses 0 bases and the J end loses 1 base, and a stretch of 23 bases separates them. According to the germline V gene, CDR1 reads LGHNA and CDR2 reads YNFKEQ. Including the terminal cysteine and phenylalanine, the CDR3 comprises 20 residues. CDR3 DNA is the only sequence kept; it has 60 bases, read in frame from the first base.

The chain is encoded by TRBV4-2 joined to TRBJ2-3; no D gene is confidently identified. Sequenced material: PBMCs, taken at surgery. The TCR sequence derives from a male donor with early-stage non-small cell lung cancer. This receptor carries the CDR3 CASSQEWLSDGVEGTDTQYF. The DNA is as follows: TGTGCCAGCAGCCAAGAGTGGCTTTCGGATGGGGTCGAAGGCACAGATACGCAGTATTTT.